Listed here are 4 T cell receptor beta chains from one sample, sequenced in a study of blood T cell repertoires in COVID-19. Sequenced by immunoSEQ multiplex PCR; TCRdb stores in-frame clones only, minus some. Of some 87,000 clones listed, about 87% are singletons. Sequencing was performed on peripheral blood. These receptors all come from a human donor in a cohort sampled during active COVID-19.

The chain is built from TRBV7-2 and TRBJ1-3; 11 bases map to TRBD1. CDR1 and CDR2 (germline): SGHTA, FQGNSA. V was pared by 5 bases and J by 4 bases, with 4 bases of the junction left unmatched. The length of the CDR3 is 15 residues. As DNA, the CDR3 is TGTGCCAGCAGCCTGGGACAGGGGGAAGGAAACACCATATATTTT. Protein product: CASSLGQGEGNTIYF.

V is TRBV18 and J is TRBJ2-5; 8 bases map to TRBD2. The CDR3 runs 14 residues. The V gene's germline CDR1 is KGHSH and CDR2 LQKENI. V was clipped by 5 bases and J by 5 bases; unmatched bases: 7. This CDR3 is CASSSGGLRETQYF. CDR3 DNA sequence: TGTGCCAGCTCATCGGGGGGGCTACGGGAGACCCAGTACTTC.

A single count supports this clone. The chain links TRBV18 to TRBJ1-4; TRBD1 matches at 9 bases. There are 14 residues in the CDR3. The trim removed 6 bases at V and 5 bases at J, leaving 4 bases unmatched. Germline CDR1 and CDR2: KGHSH and LQKENI. CDR3: CASSQGQGNEKLFF. CDR3 sequence (DNA): TGTGCCAGCTCGCAGGGACAGGGCAATGAAAAACTGTTTTTT.

This clone has just a few counts. The chain links TRBV28 to TRBJ1-2, with TRBD1 identical over 7 bases. Per germline, CDR1 MDHEN and CDR2 SYDVKM. This CDR3 is built from 12 residues. Losses at the gene ends were 11 bases for V and 4 bases for J; bases not matched to a gene: 7. CDR3 in amino acids: CAWQGGSYGYTF. The CDR3, as DNA: TGTGCCTGGCAGGGGGGCAGCTATGGCTACACCTTC.